These 31 T cell receptor beta chains share one sample of origin, sequenced in a study of a mutant IDH1 vaccine in newly diagnosed glioma. Their cognate antigens are unknown. Time point indicated: week 5, during vaccination. The content of each vaccine dose was 300 ug of mutant IDH1 20-mer peptide, and topical imiquimod accompanied it. Sequenced by immunoSEQ multiplex PCR; TCRdb stores in-frame clones only, minus some. The sample lists fewer than 65,000 clones; approximately 81% were seen once. This sample comprised PBMCs, obtained from a glioma patient whose treatment included an IDH1 peptide vaccine. These receptors originate from a man aged 25-40 years with glioma.

The V call is TRBV6-6, the J call TRBJ1-2; no clear D gene. The CDR3 is 15 residues long. The V end was cut by 2 bases, the J end by 2 bases, with 12 bases between. Germline-derived CDR1 and CDR2 are MNHNY and SVGAGI (reference sequence). The DNA for the CDR3 is TGTGCCAGCAGTTACGAATCAGGCGTAAACTATGGCTACACCTTC. This gives the protein CASSYESGVNYGYTF.

The chain links TRBV6-1 to TRBJ2-2; no firm D call. This CDR3 has 13 residues. Germline V gene lookup returns CDR1 MNHNS and CDR2 SASEGT. Trimming removed 11 bases at V and 4 bases at J, with 14 bases between. CDR3 residues: CAARTPFTGELFF. The DNA for the CDR3 is TGTGCCGCGCGAACCCCCTTCACCGGGGAGCTGTTTTTT.

The chain is built from TRBV5-1 and TRBJ1-6, with TRBD1 as a possible D gene (6 bases). This CDR3 comprises 17 residues. CDR1 and CDR2 (germline): SGHRS, YFSETQ. The V and J ends lost 2 bases and 0 bases respectively, with 12 bases between them. The CDR3 reads CASSLGQPSSYNSPLHF. CDR3 coding DNA: TGCGCCAGCAGCTTAGGACAGCCGAGCTCCTATAATTCACCCCTCCACTTT.

The J gene is TRBJ2-5, the V gene TRBV2, with a possible D match to TRBD1 (5 bases). There are 11 residues in the CDR3. The ends were cut back, 7 bases at V and 10 bases at J, with 13 bases in the middle. The V gene's germline CDR1 is SNHLY and CDR2 FYNNEI. CDR3 in DNA: TGTGCCAGCATTTGGGTGACAGTCCAGTACTTC. It encodes CASIWVTVQYF.

Written as DNA, the CDR3 is TGCGCCAGCAGCTTGCAGCAGGGCGGTGGCTACACCTTC. Translation: CASSLQQGGGYTF. The chain uses TRBV5-1 and TRBJ1-2; TRBD1 is a possible D gene (5 bases). Deletions cut 1 base from V and 7 bases from J, with 11 bases between. The CDR3 runs 13 residues. CDR1 is SGHRS and CDR2 is YFSETQ in the germline V gene. The full variable domain, completed using reference TRBV5-1 and TRBJ1-2, is KAGVTQTPRYLIKTRGQQVTLSCSPISGHRSVSWYQQTPGQGLQFLFEYFSETQRNKGNFPGRFSGRQFSNSRSEMNVSTLELGDSALYLCASSLQQGGGYTFGSGTRLTVV.

V and J are TRBV19 and TRBJ1-1; tentative D call: TRBD1 (5 bases). Deletions cut 1 base from V and 2 bases from J, with 8 bases between. The germline CDR1 and CDR2 sequences are LNHDA and SQIVND (reference sequence). This CDR3 region has 14 residues. The CDR3 nucleotides are TGTGCCAGTAGTATAGGCCAGGGAAACACTGAAGCTTTCTTT. Its translation is CASSIGQGNTEAFF.

This clone was seen just once. This rearrangement joins TRBV5-5 to TRBJ2-2; either TRBD1 or TRBD2 may supply D (6 bases each). There are 14 residues in the CDR3. CDR1 SGHKS and CDR2 YYEKEE come from the germline V gene (reference sequence). The germline V and J ends were trimmed by 3 bases and 5 bases, with 11 bases remaining between them. CDR3: CASSSGGTTGELFF. As DNA, the CDR3 is TGTGCCAGCAGCTCCGGGGGCACAACCGGGGAGCTGTTTTTT.

The chain recombines TRBV7-2 with TRBJ2-1, with D perhaps TRBD1 (6 bases). Looked up from germline, CDR1 is SGHTA and CDR2 is FQGNSA. V was trimmed by 4 bases and J by 12 bases, leaving 16 bases between them. The CDR3 contains 13 residues. This CDR3 reads CASSSALTGGQFF. The CDR3 coding sequence is TGTGCCAGCAGCTCCGCCCTGACAGGCGGGCAGTTCTTC.

The V gene is TRBV25-1, the J gene TRBJ2-3; 12 nucleotides line up with TRBD2. This CDR3 comprises 16 residues. The germline V gene encodes CDR1 MGHDK and CDR2 SYGVNS. Trimming at V came to 3 bases and at J to 7 bases, leaving 8 bases not matched to a gene. The CDR3 sequence: CASSDPLAGGPHTQYF. The CDR3 DNA sequence: TGTGCCAGCAGTGACCCGCTAGCGGGGGGGCCCCATACGCAGTATTTT.

The gene calls are TRBV2 and TRBJ1-1; unclear D gene. Germline CDR1 and CDR2: SNHLY and FYNNEI. The CDR3 extends over 16 amino acids. V was pared by 8 bases and J by 3 bases, with 22 bases between. CDR3 in DNA: TGTGCCAGCGTTTCGGGGATTGTAGTATTCGACACTGAAGCTTTCTTT. It encodes CASVSGIVVFDTEAFF.

The chain links TRBV29-1 to TRBJ2-2; no reliable D call. The germline V and J ends were trimmed by 2 bases and 3 bases, with 13 bases remaining between them. Germline V gene lookup returns CDR1 SQVTM and CDR2 ANQGSEA. The length of the CDR3 is 15 residues. The CDR3 loop is CSVERYSSDTGELFF. In nucleotides, the CDR3 is TGCAGCGTTGAAAGGTATTCATCGGACACCGGGGAGCTGTTTTTT.

V usage is TRBV19 and J usage is TRBJ1-6; D is unclear. With 1 base removed from V and 6 bases from J, the gap between germline ends came to 7 bases. CDR1 and CDR2 (germline): LNHDA, SQIVND (reference sequence). The CDR3 sequence is 14 residues long. CDR3 region: CASSIGGGNSPLHF. In nucleotides, the CDR3 is TGTGCCAGTAGTATAGGCGGCGGTAATTCACCCCTCCACTTT.

The J gene is TRBJ1-5, the V gene TRBV4-1; no reliable D call. V was shortened by 0 bases and J by 2 bases, with 11 bases between the two germline ends. CDR1 is MGHRA, CDR2 YSYEKL, per germline. The CDR3 totals 16 residues. CDR3 region: CASSQDGGGGNQPQHF. The CDR3, as DNA: TGCGCCAGCAGCCAAGATGGAGGCGGGGGCAATCAGCCCCAGCATTTT.

This sequence joins TRBV11-2 and TRBJ1-1, with unresolved D. This CDR3 contains 13 residues. Deletions cut 3 bases from V and 1 base from J, with 6 bases between. Germline V gene sequence: CDR1 SGHAT, CDR2 FQNNGV. For the CDR3, the DNA is TGTGCCAGCAGCTTTGATAGGAACACTGAAGCTTTCTTT. This gives the protein CASSFDRNTEAFF.

V usage is TRBV2 and J usage is TRBJ2-2; D is unresolved. Deletions cut 8 bases from V and 0 bases from J, with 10 bases between. Germline-derived CDR1 and CDR2 are SNHLY and FYNNEI. The CDR3 is 14 amino acids. In nucleotides, the CDR3 is TGTGCCAGCGAGGCACAGTCGAACACCGGGGAGCTGTTTTTT. It is translated as CASEAQSNTGELFF.

The chain combines TRBV30 with TRBJ1-5; no reliable D call. The CDR3 is made up of 12 amino acids. Trimming took off 4 bases at V and 4 bases at J, with 8 bases between the two ends. Germline V gives CDR1 GTSNPN, CDR2 SVGIG (reference sequence). CDR3 in DNA: TGTGCCTGGAATGACGGAAATCAGCCCCAGCATTTT. Translating it yields CAWNDGNQPQHF.

V gene TRBV15 combines with J gene TRBJ2-3; weak D call: TRBD2 (7 bases). The V and J ends lost 2 bases and 0 bases respectively, with 24 bases between them. The CDR3 spans 20 residues. Germline assignment: CDR1 LNHNV and CDR2 YYDKDF (reference sequence). The CDR3, as DNA: TGTGCCACCAGCAGAACCCCTGGGCGGGGGCCTAAATCTAGCACAGATACGCAGTATTTT. It translates to CATSRTPGRGPKSSTDTQYF.

This clone was seen a single time. The J gene is TRBJ2-5, the V gene TRBV6-5; 10 bases align to TRBD2. V dropped 0 bases and J dropped 5; count of bases not matched to a gene: 3. From germline, CDR1 is MNHEY and CDR2 SVGAGI. The CDR3 has 15 amino acids. This chain's CDR3 is CASSYSSSGGETQYF. The CDR3 DNA is TGTGCCAGCAGTTACTCGAGTAGCGGGGGGGAGACCCAGTACTTC.

The chain carries TRBV6-6 and TRBJ2-7; D unresolved. The ends were cut back, 2 bases at V and 6 bases at J, with 17 bases in the middle. There are 15 residues in the CDR3. Germline V gives CDR1 MNHNY, CDR2 SVGAGI (reference sequence). The CDR3 loop is CASSYLTPFSGEQYF. The CDR3 bases are TGTGCCAGCAGTTACCTGACCCCCTTCTCGGGCGAGCAGTACTTC.

V usage is TRBV4-2 and J usage is TRBJ2-7; D is perhaps TRBD1 or TRBD2 (5 bases each). Germline CDR1 is LGHNA and CDR2 is YNFKEQ. This CDR3 comprises 15 residues. V was shortened by 0 bases and J by 2 bases, with 11 bases between the two germline ends. This CDR3 is CASSQDWGYPYEQYF. Written as DNA, the CDR3 is TGTGCCAGCAGCCAAGATTGGGGGTACCCCTACGAGCAGTACTTC.

The V call is TRBV19, the J call TRBJ1-6; D might be TRBD1 (6 bases). This CDR3 contains 13 residues. The germline V and J ends were trimmed by 6 bases and 8 bases, with 11 bases remaining between them. Germline V gene sequence: CDR1 LNHDA, CDR2 SQIVND (reference sequence). CDR3 amino acids: CASRTRGDSPLHF. In DNA, the CDR3 is TGTGCCAGTAGAACCAGGGGAGATTCACCCCTCCACTTT.

J is TRBJ1-4 and V is TRBV4-1, with D uncertain. Germline CDR1 and CDR2: MGHRA and YSYEKL. Between the trimmed V and J ends, which lost 2 bases and 0 bases, there was a span of 7 bases. The CDR3 spans 15 residues. The CDR3, as DNA: TGCGCCAGCAGCCAACCGGGGACAACTAATGAAAAACTGTTTTTT. As protein: CASSQPGTTNEKLFF.

The V and J genes are TRBV9 and TRBJ2-7; the D is unclear. Trimming pared 0 bases from V and 0 bases from J, leaving 10 bases between. This CDR3 is 15 amino acids long. Germline V lookup: CDR1 SGDLS, CDR2 YYNGEE. The CDR3 is CASSVASGLSYEQYF. CDR3 bases: TGTGCCAGCAGCGTAGCGTCCGGCCTCTCCTACGAGCAGTACTTC.

The chain has TRBV18 and TRBJ2-3, with a weak D call TRBD1 (5 bases). Trimming took 3 bases from V and 3 from J, leaving 7 bases between them. CDR1 and CDR2 (germline): KGHSH, LQKENI. This CDR3 spans 13 amino acids. The DNA of the CDR3 is TGTGCCAGCTCACCCACAGGTACAGATACGCAGTATTTT. It translates to CASSPTGTDTQYF.

The rearrangement links TRBV14 to TRBJ2-7; D is uncertain. Germline lookup yields CDR1 SGHDN and CDR2 FVKESK. This CDR3 is 13 amino acids long. V lost 0 bases to trimming and J lost 2 bases, with 5 bases between them. The CDR3 coding sequence is TGTGCCAGCAGCCAAGATAAGCCCTACGAGCAGTACTTC. Translating it yields CASSQDKPYEQYF.

This clone has only one observation. The V call is TRBV7-8, the J call TRBJ2-5; D possibly corresponds to TRBD2 (6 bases). Germline V lookup: CDR1 SGHVS, CDR2 FQNEAQ. V was trimmed by 4 bases and J by 7 bases, leaving 31 bases between them. This CDR3 is built from 19 residues. In nucleotides, the CDR3 is TGTGCCAGCAGCTCCAGAGAGAGGGTTATAGCGGTTCCCACCGGGACCCAGTACTTC. Its translation: CASSSRERVIAVPTGTQYF.

This chain links TRBV28 with TRBJ1-2; 7 nucleotides line up with TRBD1. The CDR3 length is 12 residues. Unmatched junction bases numbered 5, after V lost 7 bases and J lost 6 bases. CDR1 is MDHEN, CDR2 SYDVKM, per germline. CDR3 sequence: CASIQGGNGYTF. In nucleotides, the CDR3 is TGTGCCAGCATACAAGGGGGCAATGGCTACACCTTC.

The chain joins TRBV5-5 to TRBJ1-3; 8 positions agree with TRBD1. The V and J ends lost 5 bases and 0 bases, in that order; junction bases with no gene match: 7. This CDR3 is built from 16 residues. CDR1 SGHKS and CDR2 YYEKEE come from the germline V gene (reference sequence). CDR3: CASRHPGTGSGNTIYF. CDR3 nucleotides: TGTGCCAGCAGGCACCCCGGGACAGGCTCTGGAAACACCATATATTTT.

V and J are TRBV19 and TRBJ1-1; D not certain. Trimming removed 3 bases from V and 10 bases from J, with 12 bases in between. The V gene's germline CDR1 is LNHDA and CDR2 SQIVND (reference sequence). This CDR3 contains 12 residues. This chain's CDR3 is CASSIFGFGAFF. The DNA for the CDR3 is TGTGCCAGTAGTATCTTCGGTTTTGGAGCTTTCTTT.

V and J are TRBV27 and TRBJ1-2, with a possible D match to TRBD1 (6 bases). The CDR3 spans 15 residues. CDR1 and CDR2 (germline): MNHEY, SMNVEV (reference sequence). V lost 6 bases, J lost 4 bases, and 18 bases lay in between. In DNA form, the CDR3 reads TGTGCCAGCAGCCAAAACCGGGGGCGTACCTATGGCTACACCTTC. Its translation: CASSQNRGRTYGYTF.

This rearrangement joins TRBV30 to TRBJ2-7; D is perhaps TRBD2 (6 bases). V was trimmed by 3 bases and J by 4 bases, leaving 19 bases between them. This CDR3 has 15 amino acids. The germline gives CDR1 GTSNPN, CDR2 SVGIG (reference sequence). CDR3 loop: CAWRPGLGSGYEQYF. As DNA, the CDR3 is TGTGCCTGGAGGCCGGGACTGGGGTCAGGTTACGAGCAGTACTTC.